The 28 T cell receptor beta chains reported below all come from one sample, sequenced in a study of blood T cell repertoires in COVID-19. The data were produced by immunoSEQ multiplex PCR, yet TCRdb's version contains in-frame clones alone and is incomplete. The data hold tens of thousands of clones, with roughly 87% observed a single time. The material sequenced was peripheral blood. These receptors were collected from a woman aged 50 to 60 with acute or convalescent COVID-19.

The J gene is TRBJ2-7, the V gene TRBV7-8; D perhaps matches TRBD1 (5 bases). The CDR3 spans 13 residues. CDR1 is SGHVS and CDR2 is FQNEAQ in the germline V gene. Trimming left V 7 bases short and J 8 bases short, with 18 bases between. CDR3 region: CASTLGAGQKQYF. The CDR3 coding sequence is TGTGCCAGCACCCTAGGGGCAGGGCAGAAGCAGTACTTC.

The chain's CDR3 is CASSFLYNEQFF. The CDR3 DNA is TGTGCCAGCAGCTTCCTATACAATGAGCAGTTCTTC. The chain combines TRBV7-9 with TRBJ2-1, with D uncertain. The CDR3 extends over 12 amino acids. Germline CDR1 is SEHNR and CDR2 is FQNEAQ (reference sequence). V dropped 3 bases and J dropped 4 bases, with 4 bases sitting between them.

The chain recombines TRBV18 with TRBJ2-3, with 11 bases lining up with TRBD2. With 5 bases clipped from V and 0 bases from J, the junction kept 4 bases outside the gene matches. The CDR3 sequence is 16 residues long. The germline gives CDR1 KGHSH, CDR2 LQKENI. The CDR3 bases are TGTGCCAGCTCAACCGGGACTAGCGGTAGCACAGATACGCAGTATTTT. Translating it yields CASSTGTSGSTDTQYF.

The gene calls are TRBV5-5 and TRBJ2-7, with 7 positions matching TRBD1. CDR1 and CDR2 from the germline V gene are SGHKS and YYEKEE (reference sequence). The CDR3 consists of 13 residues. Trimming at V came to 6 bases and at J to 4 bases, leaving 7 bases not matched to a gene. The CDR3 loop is CASIPGQRYEQYF. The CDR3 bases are TGTGCCAGCATCCCGGGACAGAGATACGAGCAGTACTTC.

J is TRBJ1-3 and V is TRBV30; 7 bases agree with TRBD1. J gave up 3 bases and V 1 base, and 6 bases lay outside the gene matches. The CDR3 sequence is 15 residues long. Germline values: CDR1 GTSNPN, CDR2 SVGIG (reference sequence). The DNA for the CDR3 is TGTGCCTGGAGTGCCTCAGACAGGGTTGGAAACACCATATATTTT. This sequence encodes CAWSASDRVGNTIYF.

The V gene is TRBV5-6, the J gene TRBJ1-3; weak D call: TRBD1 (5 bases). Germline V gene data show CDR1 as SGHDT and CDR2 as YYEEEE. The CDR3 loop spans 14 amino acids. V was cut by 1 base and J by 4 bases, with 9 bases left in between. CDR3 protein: CASSLLAGGNTIYF. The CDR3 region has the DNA TGTGCCAGCAGCTTGTTGGCAGGGGGAAACACCATATATTTT.

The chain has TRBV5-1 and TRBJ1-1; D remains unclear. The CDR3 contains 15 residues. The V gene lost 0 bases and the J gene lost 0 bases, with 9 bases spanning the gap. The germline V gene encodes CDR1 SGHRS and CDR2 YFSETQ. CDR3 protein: CASSLGGTMNTEAFF. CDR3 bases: TGCGCCAGCAGCTTGGGAGGCACCATGAACACTGAAGCTTTCTTT.

CDR3 protein: CAWSVPVGGREKLFF. The DNA for the CDR3 is TGTGCCTGGAGTGTACCGGTTGGGGGCAGGGAAAAACTGTTTTTT. This sequence joins TRBV30 and TRBJ1-4; D may be TRBD1 (6 bases). Trimming left V 0 bases short and J 8 bases short, with 16 bases between. There are 15 residues in the CDR3. The germline gives CDR1 GTSNPN, CDR2 SVGIG (reference sequence).

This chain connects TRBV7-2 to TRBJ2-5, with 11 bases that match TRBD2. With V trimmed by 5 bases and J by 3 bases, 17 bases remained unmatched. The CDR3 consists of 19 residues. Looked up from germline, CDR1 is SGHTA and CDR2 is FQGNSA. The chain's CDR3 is CASSLLSRRLAGSKETQYF. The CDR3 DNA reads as TGTGCCAGCAGCCTTCTTTCTCGCCGACTAGCGGGGAGTAAAGAGACCCAGTACTTC.

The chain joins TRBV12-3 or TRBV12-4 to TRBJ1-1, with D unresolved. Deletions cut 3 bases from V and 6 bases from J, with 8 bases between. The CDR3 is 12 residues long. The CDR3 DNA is TGTGCCAGCAGTTTCCAGAATTCTGAAGCTTTCTTT. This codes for CASSFQNSEAFF.

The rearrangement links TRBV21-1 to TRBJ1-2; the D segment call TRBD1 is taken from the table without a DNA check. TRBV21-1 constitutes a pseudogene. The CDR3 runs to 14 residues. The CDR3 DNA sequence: TGTGCCAGCAGCTTCCCAACAAATTTCTATGGCTACACCTTC. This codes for CASSFPTNFYGYTF.

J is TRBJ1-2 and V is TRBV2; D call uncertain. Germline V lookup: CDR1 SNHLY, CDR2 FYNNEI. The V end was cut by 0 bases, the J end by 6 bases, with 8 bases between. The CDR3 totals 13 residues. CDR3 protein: CASSEAARNGYTF. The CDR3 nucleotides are TGTGCCAGCAGTGAAGCGGCGAGGAATGGCTACACCTTC.

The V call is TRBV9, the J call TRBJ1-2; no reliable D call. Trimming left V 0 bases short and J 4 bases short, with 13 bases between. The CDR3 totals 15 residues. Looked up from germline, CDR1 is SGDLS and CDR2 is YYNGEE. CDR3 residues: CASSVGVVPSYGYTF. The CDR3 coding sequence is TGTGCCAGCAGCGTAGGTGTTGTCCCTAGCTATGGCTACACCTTC.

The CDR3 loop is CAISEKETEAFF. DNA of the CDR3: TGTGCCATCAGTGAAAAGGAGACTGAAGCTTTCTTT. The chain is built from TRBV10-3 and TRBJ1-1, with D uncertain. Germline values: CDR1 ENHRY, CDR2 SYGVKD. V lost 3 bases and J 5 bases, leaving 7 bases between the germline ends. This CDR3 comprises 12 residues.

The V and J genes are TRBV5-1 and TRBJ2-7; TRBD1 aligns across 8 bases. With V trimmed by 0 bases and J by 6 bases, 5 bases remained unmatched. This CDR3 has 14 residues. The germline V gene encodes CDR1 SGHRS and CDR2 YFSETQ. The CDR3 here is CASSLGQGATEQYF. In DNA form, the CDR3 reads TGCGCCAGCAGCTTGGGGCAGGGGGCGACCGAGCAGTACTTC. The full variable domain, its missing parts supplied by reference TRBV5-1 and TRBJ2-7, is KAGVTQTPRYLIKTRGQQVTLSCSPISGHRSVSWYQQTPGQGLQFLFEYFSETQRNKGNFPGRFSGRQFSNSRSEMNVSTLELGDSALYLCASSLGQGATEQYFGPGTRLTVT.

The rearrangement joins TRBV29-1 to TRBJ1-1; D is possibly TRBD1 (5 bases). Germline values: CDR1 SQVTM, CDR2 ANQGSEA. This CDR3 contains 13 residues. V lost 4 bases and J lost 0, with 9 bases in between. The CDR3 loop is CSVGGIMNTEAFF. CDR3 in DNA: TGCAGCGTTGGGGGCATTATGAACACTGAAGCTTTCTTT.

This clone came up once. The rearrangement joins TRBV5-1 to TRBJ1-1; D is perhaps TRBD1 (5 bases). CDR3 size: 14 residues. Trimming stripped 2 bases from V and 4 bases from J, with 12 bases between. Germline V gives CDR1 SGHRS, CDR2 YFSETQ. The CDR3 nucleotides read TGCGCCAGCAGCTTAGGCAGGGAGGGCACTGAAGCTTTCTTT. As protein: CASSLGREGTEAFF.

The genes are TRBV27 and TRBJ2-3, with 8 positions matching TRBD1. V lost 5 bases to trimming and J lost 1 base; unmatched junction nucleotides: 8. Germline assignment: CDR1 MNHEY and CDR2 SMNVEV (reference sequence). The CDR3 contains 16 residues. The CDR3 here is CASSPLTGAGTDTQYF. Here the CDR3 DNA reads TGTGCCAGCAGTCCGCTGACAGGGGCAGGCACAGATACGCAGTATTTT.

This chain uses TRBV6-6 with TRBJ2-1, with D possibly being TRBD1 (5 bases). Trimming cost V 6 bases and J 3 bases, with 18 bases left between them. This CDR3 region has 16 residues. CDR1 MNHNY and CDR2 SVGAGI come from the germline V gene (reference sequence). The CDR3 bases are TGTGCCAGCAGGGGCTCCTCCACAGGAAGCTACAATGAGCAGTTCTTC. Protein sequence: CASRGSSTGSYNEQFF.

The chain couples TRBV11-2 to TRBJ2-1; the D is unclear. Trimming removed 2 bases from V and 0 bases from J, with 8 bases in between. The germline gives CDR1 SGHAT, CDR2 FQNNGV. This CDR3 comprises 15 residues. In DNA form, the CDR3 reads TGTGCCAGCAGCTTATATAGCAGCTCCTACAATGAGCAGTTCTTC. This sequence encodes CASSLYSSSYNEQFF.

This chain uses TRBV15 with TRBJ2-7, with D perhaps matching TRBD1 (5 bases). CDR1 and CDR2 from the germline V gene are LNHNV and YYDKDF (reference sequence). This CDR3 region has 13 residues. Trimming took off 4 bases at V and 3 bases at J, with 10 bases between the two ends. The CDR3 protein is CATSKDTNYEQYF. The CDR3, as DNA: TGTGCCACCAGCAAGGACACAAACTACGAGCAGTACTTC. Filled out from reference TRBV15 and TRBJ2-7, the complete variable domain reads DAMVIQNPRYQVTQFGKPVTLSCSQTLNHNVMYWYQQKSSQAPKLLFHYYDKDFNNEADTPDNFQSRRPNTSFCFLDIRSPGLGDTAMYLCATSKDTNYEQYFGPGTRLTVT.

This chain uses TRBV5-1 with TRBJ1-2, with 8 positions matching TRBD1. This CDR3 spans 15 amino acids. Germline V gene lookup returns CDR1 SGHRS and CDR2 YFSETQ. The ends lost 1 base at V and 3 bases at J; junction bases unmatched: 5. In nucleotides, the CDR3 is TGCGCCAGCAGCTTGCAGACAGGGGTGGACTATGGCTACACCTTC. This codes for CASSLQTGVDYGYTF. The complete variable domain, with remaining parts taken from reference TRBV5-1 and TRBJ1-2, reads KAGVTQTPRYLIKTRGQQVTLSCSPISGHRSVSWYQQTPGQGLQFLFEYFSETQRNKGNFPGRFSGRQFSNSRSEMNVSTLELGDSALYLCASSLQTGVDYGYTFGSGTRLTVV.

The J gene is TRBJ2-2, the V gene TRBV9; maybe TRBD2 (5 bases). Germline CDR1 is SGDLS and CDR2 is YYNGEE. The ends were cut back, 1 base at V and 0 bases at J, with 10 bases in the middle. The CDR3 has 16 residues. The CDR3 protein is CASSVNLGTNTGELFF. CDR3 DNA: TGTGCCAGCAGCGTAAATCTCGGGACGAACACCGGGGAGCTGTTTTTT.

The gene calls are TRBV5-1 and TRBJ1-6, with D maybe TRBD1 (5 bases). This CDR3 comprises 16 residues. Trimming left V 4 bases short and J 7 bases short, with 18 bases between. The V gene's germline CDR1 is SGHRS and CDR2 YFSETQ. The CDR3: CASSLLPVTENSPLHF. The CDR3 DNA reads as TGCGCCAGCAGCCTTCTCCCGGTGACAGAGAATTCACCCCTCCACTTT.

The chain's CDR3 is CASSSPSDRSSYEQYF. The DNA of the CDR3 is TGTGCCAGCAGTAGCCCATCAGACAGGAGCTCCTACGAGCAGTACTTC. The chain links TRBV28 to TRBJ2-7, with D possibly matching TRBD1 (6 bases). Germline V gene sequence: CDR1 MDHEN, CDR2 SYDVKM. There are 16 residues in the CDR3. Trimming left V 5 bases short and J 0 bases short, with 17 bases between.

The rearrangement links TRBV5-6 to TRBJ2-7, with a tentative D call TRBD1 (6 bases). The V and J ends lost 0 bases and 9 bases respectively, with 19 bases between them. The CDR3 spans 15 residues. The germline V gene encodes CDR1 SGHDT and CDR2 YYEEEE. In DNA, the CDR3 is TGTGCCAGCAGCTTGGTCGGACAGAGCCACATTGGGCAGTACTTC. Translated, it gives CASSLVGQSHIGQYF.

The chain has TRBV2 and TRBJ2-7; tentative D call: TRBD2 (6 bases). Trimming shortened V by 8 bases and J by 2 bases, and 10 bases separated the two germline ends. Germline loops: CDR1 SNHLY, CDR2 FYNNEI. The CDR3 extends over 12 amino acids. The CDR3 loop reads CASARGAYEQYF. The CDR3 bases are TGTGCCAGCGCGCGGGGCGCCTACGAGCAGTACTTC. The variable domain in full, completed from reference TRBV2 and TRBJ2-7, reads EPEVTQTPSHQVTQMGQEVILRCVPISNHLYFYWYRQILGQKVEFLVSFYNNEISEKSEIFDDQFSVERPDGSNFTLKIRSTKLEDSAMYFCASARGAYEQYFGPGTRLTVT.

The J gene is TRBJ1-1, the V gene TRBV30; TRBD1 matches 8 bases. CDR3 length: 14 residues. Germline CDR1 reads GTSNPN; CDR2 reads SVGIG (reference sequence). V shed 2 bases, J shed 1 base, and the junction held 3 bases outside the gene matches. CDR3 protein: CAWSLGTGNTEAFF. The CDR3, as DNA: TGTGCCTGGAGTCTAGGGACAGGGAACACTGAAGCTTTCTTT. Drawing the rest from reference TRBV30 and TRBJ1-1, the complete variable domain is SQTIHQWPATLVQPVGSPLSLECTVEGTSNPNLYWYRQAAGRGLQLLFYSVGIGQISSEVPQNLSASRPQDRQFILSSKKLLLSDSGFYLCAWSLGTGNTEAFFGQGTRLTVV.